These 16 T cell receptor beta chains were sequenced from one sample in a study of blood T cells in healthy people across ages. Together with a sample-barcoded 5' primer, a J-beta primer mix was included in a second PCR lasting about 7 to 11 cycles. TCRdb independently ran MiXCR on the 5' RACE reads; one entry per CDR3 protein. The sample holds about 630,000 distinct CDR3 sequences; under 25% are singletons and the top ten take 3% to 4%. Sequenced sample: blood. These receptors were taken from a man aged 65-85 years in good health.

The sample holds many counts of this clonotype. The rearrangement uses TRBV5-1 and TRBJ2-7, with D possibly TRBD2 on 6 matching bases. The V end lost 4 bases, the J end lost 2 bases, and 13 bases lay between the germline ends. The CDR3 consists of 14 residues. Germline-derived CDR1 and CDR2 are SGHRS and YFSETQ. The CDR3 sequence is CASSRKEGPYEQYF. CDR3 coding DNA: TGCGCCAGCAGCCGTAAGGAGGGGCCCTACGAGCAGTACTTC.

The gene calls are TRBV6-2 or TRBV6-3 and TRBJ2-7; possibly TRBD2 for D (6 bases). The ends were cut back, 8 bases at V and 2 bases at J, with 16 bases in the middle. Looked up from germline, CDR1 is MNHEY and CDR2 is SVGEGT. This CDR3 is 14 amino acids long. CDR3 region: CASSTRGWPYEQYF. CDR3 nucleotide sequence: TGTGCCAGCTCTACGCGGGGTTGGCCCTACGAGCAGTACTTC.

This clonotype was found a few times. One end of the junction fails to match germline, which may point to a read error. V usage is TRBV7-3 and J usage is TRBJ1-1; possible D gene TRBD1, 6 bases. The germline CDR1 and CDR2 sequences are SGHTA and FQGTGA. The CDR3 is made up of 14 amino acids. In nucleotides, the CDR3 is TGTACCAGCAGCTCGGGACATATGAACACTGAAGCTTTCTTT. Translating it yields CTSSSGHMNTEAFF.

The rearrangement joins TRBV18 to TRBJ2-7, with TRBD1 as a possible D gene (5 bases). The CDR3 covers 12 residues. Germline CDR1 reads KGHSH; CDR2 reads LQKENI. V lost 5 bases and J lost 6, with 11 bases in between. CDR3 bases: TGTGCCAGCTCAACAGGTCTGGGCGAGCAGTACTTC. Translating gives CASSTGLGEQYF.

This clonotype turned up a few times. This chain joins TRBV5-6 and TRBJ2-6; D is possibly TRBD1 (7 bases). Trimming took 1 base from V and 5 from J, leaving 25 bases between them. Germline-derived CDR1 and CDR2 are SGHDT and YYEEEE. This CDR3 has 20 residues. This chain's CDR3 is CASSLRQGENRRERANVLTF. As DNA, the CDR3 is TGTGCCAGCAGCTTGCGACAGGGCGAAAATCGGAGGGAGAGGGCCAACGTCCTGACTTTC.

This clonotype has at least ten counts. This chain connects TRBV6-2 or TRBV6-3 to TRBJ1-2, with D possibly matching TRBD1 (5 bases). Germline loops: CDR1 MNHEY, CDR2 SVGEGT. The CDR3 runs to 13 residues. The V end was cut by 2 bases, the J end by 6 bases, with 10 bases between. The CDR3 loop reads CASSYGRQNGYTF. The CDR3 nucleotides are TGTGCCAGCAGTTACGGACGACAGAATGGCTACACCTTC.

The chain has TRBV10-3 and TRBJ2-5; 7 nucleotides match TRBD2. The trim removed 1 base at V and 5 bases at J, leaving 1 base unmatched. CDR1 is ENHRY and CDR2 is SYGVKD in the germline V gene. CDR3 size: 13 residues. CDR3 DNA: TGTGCCATCAGTGAGTGGGGGGGGGAGACCCAGTACTTC. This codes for CAISEWGGETQYF.

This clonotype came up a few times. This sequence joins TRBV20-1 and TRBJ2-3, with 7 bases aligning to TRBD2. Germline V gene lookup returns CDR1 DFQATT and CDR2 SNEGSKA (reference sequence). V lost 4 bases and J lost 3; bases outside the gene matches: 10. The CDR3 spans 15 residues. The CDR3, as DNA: TGCAGTGCTACCGCTGGCGGGAGCGGTACAGATACGCAGTATTTT. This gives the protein CSATAGGSGTDTQYF.

As DNA, the CDR3 is TGTGCCACCAGTGACTTTGGACAGTACAATGAGCAGTTCTTC. Translation gives CATSDFGQYNEQFF. The genes are TRBV24-1 and TRBJ2-1; TRBD1 is a possible D gene (6 bases). This CDR3 is 14 amino acids long. CDR1 is KGHDR and CDR2 is SFDVKD in the germline V gene. V shed 4 bases and J shed 4 bases, with 10 bases lying between them.

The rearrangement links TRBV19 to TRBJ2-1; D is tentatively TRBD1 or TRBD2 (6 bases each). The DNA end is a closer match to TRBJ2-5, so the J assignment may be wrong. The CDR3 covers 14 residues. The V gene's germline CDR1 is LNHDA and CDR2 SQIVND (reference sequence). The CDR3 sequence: CASSKGGFTETQYF. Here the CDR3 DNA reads TGTGCCAGTAGTAAGGGGGGATTCACAGAGACCCAGTACTTC.

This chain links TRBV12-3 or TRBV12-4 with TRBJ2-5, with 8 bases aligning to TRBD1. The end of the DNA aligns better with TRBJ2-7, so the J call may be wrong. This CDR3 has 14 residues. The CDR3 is CASSFDGTGYEQYF. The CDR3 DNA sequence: TGTGCCAGCAGTTTCGACGGGACAGGTTACGAGCAGTACTTC.

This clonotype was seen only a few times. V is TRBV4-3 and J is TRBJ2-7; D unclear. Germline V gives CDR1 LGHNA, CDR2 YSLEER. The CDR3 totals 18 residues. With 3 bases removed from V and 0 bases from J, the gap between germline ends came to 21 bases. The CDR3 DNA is TGCGCCAGCAGCCAGATGTCTGATGGCAGGCATAACTCCTACGAGCAGTACTTC. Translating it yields CASSQMSDGRHNSYEQYF.

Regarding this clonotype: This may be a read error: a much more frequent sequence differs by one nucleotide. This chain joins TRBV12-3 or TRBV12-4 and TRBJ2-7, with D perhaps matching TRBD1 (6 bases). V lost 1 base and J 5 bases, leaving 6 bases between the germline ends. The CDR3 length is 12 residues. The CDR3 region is CASSLEGDEQYF. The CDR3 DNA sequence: TGTGCCAGCAGTTTAGAGGGGGACGAGCAGTACTTC.

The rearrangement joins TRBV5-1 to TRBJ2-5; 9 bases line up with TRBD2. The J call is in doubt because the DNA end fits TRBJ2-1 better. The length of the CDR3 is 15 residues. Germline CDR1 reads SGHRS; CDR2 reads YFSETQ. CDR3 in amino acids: CASSREGTSSHEQFF. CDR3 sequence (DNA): TGCGCCAGCAGCCGAGAAGGGACTAGCAGCCATGAGCAGTTCTTC.

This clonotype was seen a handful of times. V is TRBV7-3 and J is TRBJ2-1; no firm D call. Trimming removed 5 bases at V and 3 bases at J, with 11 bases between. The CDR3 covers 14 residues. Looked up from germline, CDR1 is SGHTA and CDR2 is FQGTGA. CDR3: CASSPRPFYNEQFF. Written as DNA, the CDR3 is TGTGCCAGCAGCCCCCGGCCGTTCTACAATGAGCAGTTCTTC.

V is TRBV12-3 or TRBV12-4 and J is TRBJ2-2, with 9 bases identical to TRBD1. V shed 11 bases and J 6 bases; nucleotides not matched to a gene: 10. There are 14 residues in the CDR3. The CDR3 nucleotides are TGTGCCGGCTGGAACAGGGGGCAGGCCGGGGAGCTGTTTTTT. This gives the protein CAGWNRGQAGELFF.